This TCR beta chain was obtained from a study of cytomegalovirus exposure and HLA in healthy donors. The study's findings and limits: The authors confirmed in vitro that a few CMV-associated chains were specific for CMV antigens.

Donors were nominally healthy when sampled, though unrecorded immune exposures were likely. This CDR3 spans 15 amino acids. The V segment lost 2 bases and the J segment 5 bases; nucleotides outside the gene matches: 8. The V gene's germline CDR1 is MNHNY and CDR2 SVGAGI (reference sequence). The study ran its PCR with 60 Vbeta and 13 Jbeta primers. Method: immunoSEQ multiplex PCR; TCRdb's copy keeps in-frame clones and lacks some. Here the sample spans 150,000 to 200,000 clones, approximately 86% being singletons. As regards this clone: The target antigen is unknown.

Sequenced material: PBMCs. The clonotype originates from a woman under 30 in good health and CMV-seronegative. The chain employs TRBV6-6 and TRBJ2-7; 8 bases map to TRBD2. Here the CDR3 reads CASSYETSVAHEQYF. CDR3 bases: TGTGCCAGCAGTTACGAGACTAGCGTTGCCCACGAGCAGTACTTC.